Below, 26 T cell receptor beta chains from the same sample are listed, as sequenced in a study of T-cell memory formation after mild COVID-19. TCRdb reprocessed the 5' RACE reads with MiXCR, giving one entry per CDR3 protein. The sample has 540,000 or so distinct CDR3 sequences; roughly 22% are singletons. The specimen sequenced was PBMCs or a T cell subset sorted from them (not recorded which). Every receptor here comes from an adult woman who had mild COVID-19 (a few samples of this study predate the infection). Cell type and time point are not known.

This clonotype was counted ten times or more. V gene TRBV5-6 combines with J gene TRBJ1-1; D not certain. This CDR3 has 12 residues. Germline lookup yields CDR1 SGHDT and CDR2 YYEEEE. V was trimmed by 0 bases and J by 3 bases, leaving 3 bases between them. The CDR3 DNA reads as TGTGCCAGCAGCTTGGGATACACTGAAGCTTTCTTT. This encodes CASSLGYTEAFF.

The sample holds a few counts of this clonotype. The CDR3 loop is CSASPSSGQGLSQPQHF. In DNA form, the CDR3 reads TGCAGTGCTAGCCCATCCTCTGGACAGGGTTTATCTCAGCCCCAGCATTTT. The gene calls are TRBV20-1 and TRBJ1-5; 8 bases line up with TRBD1. Germline V CDR1 and CDR2: DFQATT, SNEGSKA (reference sequence). The CDR3 runs 17 residues. The V and J ends lost 3 bases and 6 bases, in that order; junction bases with no gene match: 16.

The J gene is TRBJ1-2, the V gene TRBV19; 9 bases agree with TRBD1. Trimming cost V 5 bases and J 6 bases; bases outside gene matches: 10. Germline CDR1 reads LNHDA; CDR2 reads SQIVND (reference sequence). The CDR3 is 15 amino acids. The CDR3 sequence: CASSPGQGKRDGYTF. CDR3 nucleotides: TGTGCCAGTAGTCCGGGACAGGGAAAGCGCGATGGCTACACCTTC.

The chain couples TRBV2 to TRBJ2-7; 7 bases align to TRBD2. V gave up 3 bases and J gave up 0 bases; unmatched junction bases: 8. This CDR3 comprises 16 residues. Looked up from germline, CDR1 is SNHLY and CDR2 is FYNNEI. The CDR3 is CASSDRTSAFSYEQYF. CDR3 DNA sequence: TGTGCCAGCAGTGACCGAACTAGCGCCTTCTCCTACGAGCAGTACTTC.

The chain carries TRBV24-1 and TRBJ1-2; no clear D. This CDR3 region has 13 residues. Germline V gives CDR1 KGHDR, CDR2 SFDVKD. V lost 3 bases and J lost 4, with 8 bases in between. The CDR3, as DNA: TGTGCCACCAGTGATCTCGCATCCTATGGCTACACCTTC. The encoded protein is CATSDLASYGYTF.

There are a few counts of this clonotype. The V call is TRBV10-3, the J call TRBJ2-3, with D perhaps TRBD1 or TRBD2 (5 bases each). This CDR3 has 17 residues. The germline CDR1 and CDR2 sequences are ENHRY and SYGVKD. V was clipped by 0 bases and J by 4 bases, with 17 bases between them. CDR3 in amino acids: CAISESMRAQGPDTQYF. The DNA for the CDR3 is TGTGCCATCAGTGAGTCCATGAGGGCGCAGGGCCCAGATACGCAGTATTTT.

This clonotype was seen more than once but under ten times. The CDR3 sequence: CSASEQGDYEQYF. In DNA, the CDR3 is TGCAGTGCTAGTGAACAGGGCGACTACGAGCAGTACTTC. This chain joins TRBV20-1 and TRBJ2-7; D may be TRBD1 (6 bases). This CDR3 has 13 amino acids. V dropped 3 bases and J dropped 3 bases, with 12 bases sitting between them. Germline V gene data show CDR1 as DFQATT and CDR2 as SNEGSKA (reference sequence).

This clonotype was observed a few times. This rearrangement joins TRBV7-9 to TRBJ1-1; 9 positions agree with TRBD1. The trim removed 5 bases at V and 0 bases at J, leaving 10 bases unmatched. The CDR3 sequence is 17 residues long. CDR1 is SEHNR, CDR2 FQNEAQ, per germline (reference sequence). This CDR3 is CASSPRRDRVMNTEAFF. CDR3 sequence (DNA): TGTGCCAGCAGCCCTCGCCGGGACAGGGTGATGAACACTGAAGCTTTCTTT.

This clonotype showed up just a few times. The V call is TRBV7-2, the J call TRBJ1-3; D perhaps matches TRBD1 (6 bases). V lost 6 bases to trimming and J lost 0 bases, with 12 bases between them. CDR3 length: 15 residues. Germline CDR1 reads SGHTA; CDR2 reads FQGNSA. CDR3 nucleotide sequence: TGTGCCAGCAGGTCACAGGGCGGCTCTGGAAACACCATATATTTT. This sequence encodes CASRSQGGSGNTIYF.

This clonotype appeared a few times. V is TRBV4-3 and J is TRBJ1-1, with TRBD1 identical over 7 bases. Germline values: CDR1 LGHNA, CDR2 YSLEER. V was pared by 0 bases and J by 0 bases, with 7 bases of the junction left unmatched. The CDR3 has 17 residues. The CDR3 spells CASSQEWTGSMNTEAFF. The CDR3 DNA reads as TGCGCCAGCAGCCAAGAATGGACAGGATCCATGAACACTGAAGCTTTCTTT.

This chain links TRBV10-3 with TRBJ2-2; D not resolved. V lost 3 bases, J lost 0 bases, and 5 bases lay in between. CDR1 ENHRY and CDR2 SYGVKD come from the germline V gene. This CDR3 contains 14 residues. The CDR3 nucleotides are TGTGCCATCAGTGACTCACCGAACACCGGGGAGCTGTTTTTT. It is translated as CAISDSPNTGELFF.

This clonotype has just a few counts. The CDR3 region is CASSPQSGGGSILFF. CDR3 nucleotide sequence: TGTGCCAGCAGCCCTCAATCGGGGGGCGGGAGTATTCTGTTCTTC. This chain uses TRBV9 with TRBJ2-1, with D maybe TRBD2 (7 bases). CDR1 is SGDLS and CDR2 is YYNGEE in the germline V gene. CDR3 length equals 15 residues. Trimming left V 4 bases short and J 15 bases short, with 26 bases between.

The chain uses TRBV6-5 and TRBJ1-1; 10 bases fit TRBD1. The CDR3 covers 17 residues. The V and J ends lost 6 bases and 5 bases, in that order; junction bases with no gene match: 15. CDR1 and CDR2 (germline): MNHEY, SVGAGI. CDR3: CASSRDRGYLGPTEAFF. In DNA, the CDR3 is TGTGCCAGCAGCAGGGACAGGGGATATCTTGGCCCGACTGAAGCTTTCTTT.

This clonotype has only a few counts. The chain uses TRBV12-3 or TRBV12-4 and TRBJ2-3; D is unresolved. This CDR3 has 15 residues. V was cut by 5 bases and J by 1 base, with 13 bases left in between. CDR3 loop: CASSVTPARTDTQYF. The CDR3 nucleotides are TGTGCCAGCAGTGTTACCCCTGCGCGCACAGATACGCAGTATTTT.

The chain carries TRBV6-6 and TRBJ2-5; D may correspond to TRBD1 or TRBD2 (6 bases each). Germline values: CDR1 MNHNY, CDR2 SVGAGI (reference sequence). Trimming removed 7 bases from V and 2 bases from J, with 17 bases in between. This CDR3 spans 15 amino acids. The CDR3 DNA follows: TGTGCCAGCACCATAAATGGGGGGCGGCAAGAGACCCAGTACTTC. Translation: CASTINGGRQETQYF.

This clonotype was observed a few times. The chain employs TRBV6-5 and TRBJ2-3; TRBD1 agrees at 9 bases. The CDR3 is 15 amino acids. CDR1 and CDR2 (germline): MNHEY, SVGAGI. V lost 6 bases and J lost 4; bases outside the gene matches: 8. The CDR3 here is CASSLDRGVSDTQYF. As DNA, the CDR3 is TGTGCCAGCAGCCTAGACAGGGGGGTTTCAGATACGCAGTATTTT.

This chain uses TRBV4-1 with TRBJ1-6; D unclear. Between the trimmed V and J ends, which lost 2 bases and 8 bases, there was a span of 22 bases. The V gene's germline CDR1 is MGHRA and CDR2 YSYEKL. CDR3 length equals 18 residues. The DNA of the CDR3 is TGCGCCAGCAGCCAACTGTTAGATCGCGGCTCTTTGTATTCACCCCTCCACTTT. Translated, it gives CASSQLLDRGSLYSPLHF.

This clonotype was recorded a few times. This sequence joins TRBV4-1 and TRBJ2-1; 10 bases are a match to TRBD1. Germline CDR1 and CDR2: MGHRA and YSYEKL. The length of the CDR3 is 15 residues. V shed 2 bases and J 15 bases; nucleotides not matched to a gene: 13. The CDR3 reads CASSQTGTGDGLRFF. For the CDR3, the DNA is TGCGCCAGCAGCCAAACCGGGACAGGGGATGGTCTGAGGTTCTTC.

This clonotype was found a few times. The V and J genes are TRBV12-3 or TRBV12-4 and TRBJ2-2; no clear D. V was pared by 9 bases and J by 3 bases, with 14 bases between. The CDR3 consists of 14 residues. In DNA, the CDR3 is TGTGCCAGTCTTTATCGCTCTTACACCGGGGAGCTGTTTTTT. The encoded protein is CASLYRSYTGELFF.

The chain employs TRBV6-5 and TRBJ1-2, with unresolved D. This CDR3 has 14 residues. Germline CDR1 is MNHEY and CDR2 is SVGAGI. The V gene lost 4 bases and the J gene lost 4 bases, with 13 bases spanning the gap. CDR3 nucleotide sequence: TGTGCCAGCAGTTTGGGGTCGGGAAGCTATGGCTACACCTTC. Translating gives CASSLGSGSYGYTF.

This clonotype was counted only a few times. The V gene is TRBV20-1, the J gene TRBJ1-2, with TRBD1 identical over 9 bases. Unmatched junction bases numbered 6, after V lost 3 bases and J lost 7 bases. The CDR3 length is 13 residues. Germline V lookup: CDR1 DFQATT, CDR2 SNEGSKA (reference sequence). The CDR3 is CSARTTGGGGYTF. In DNA form, the CDR3 reads TGCAGTGCTAGGACGACAGGGGGAGGTGGCTACACCTTC.

In its sample, this clonotype was seen many times. The chain couples TRBV6-5 to TRBJ2-7; D possibly matches TRBD1 or TRBD2 (5 bases each). Between the trimmed V and J ends, which lost 7 bases and 4 bases, there was a span of 20 bases. CDR1 and CDR2 (germline): MNHEY, SVGAGI. The CDR3 extends over 15 amino acids. For the CDR3, the DNA is TGTGCCAGCATGCCGGTAACGGGGCACCCTTACGAGCAGTACTTC. Protein: CASMPVTGHPYEQYF.

This clonotype was counted a few times. The J gene is TRBJ1-1, the V gene TRBV7-9; D is perhaps TRBD1 (6 bases). The CDR3 has 17 amino acids. Germline V gene data show CDR1 as SEHNR and CDR2 as FQNEAQ (reference sequence). V was trimmed by 8 bases and J by 1 base, leaving 23 bases between them. For the CDR3, the DNA is TGTGCCAGCTTCTCAAGGGGGGCCGTGTCGGAGAACACTGAAGCTTTCTTT. As protein: CASFSRGAVSENTEAFF.

The sample holds many counts of this clonotype. The V gene is TRBV5-1, the J gene TRBJ2-7, with D perhaps TRBD2 (5 bases). CDR1 and CDR2 (germline): SGHRS, YFSETQ. V was trimmed by 3 bases and J by 0 bases, leaving 13 bases between them. There are 15 residues in the CDR3. The CDR3 region has the DNA TGCGCCAGCAGCTCGGACTTGCTTAGCTCCTACGAGCAGTACTTC. It is translated as CASSSDLLSSYEQYF. Full variable domain (rest looked up from reference TRBV5-1 and TRBJ2-7): KAGVTQTPRYLIKTRGQQVTLSCSPISGHRSVSWYQQTPGQGLQFLFEYFSETQRNKGNFPGRFSGRQFSNSRSEMNVSTLELGDSALYLCASSSDLLSSYEQYFGPGTRLTVT.

The chain is built from TRBV6-2 or TRBV6-3 and TRBJ2-7, with unresolved D. Trimming shortened V by 7 bases and J by 6 bases, and 10 bases separated the two germline ends. The length of the CDR3 is 11 residues. Germline CDR1 MNHEY, CDR2 SVGEGT. CDR3 protein: CASTDTTEQYF. The CDR3 DNA follows: TGTGCCAGCACCGATACGACCGAGCAGTACTTC.

This clonotype has just a few counts. The CDR3, as DNA: TGTGCCAGCAGCTTAGGTCGATTTTCGGTGAACACTGAAGCTTTCTTT. This sequence encodes CASSLGRFSVNTEAFF. The chain uses TRBV11-2 and TRBJ1-1, with D unresolved. The CDR3 is 16 amino acids. V was clipped by 1 base and J by 0 bases, with 12 bases between them. Germline assignment: CDR1 SGHAT and CDR2 FQNNGV.